This TCR beta chain was observed in a study of CD8+ T cells in alopecia areata. About the research overall: Treated patients' severity was scored by percentage of affected scalp area.

cDNA reverse transcribed from extracted RNA served as the sequencing template. This table comes from immunoSEQ multiplex PCR, and its TCRdb copy is limited to in-frame clones, with some not included. This sample carries a few hundred thousand clones, approximately 38% of them seen once, and the ten largest clones take 0.48%. In this sample, this clone turned up once. Antigen: not known. Study-level points and caveats: Elevated clonality characterized lesional scalp relative to normal scalp, particularly in alopecia totalis/universalis.

Treatment defined: oral pan-JAK inhibitor, 5-10 mg twice daily. Individuals with alopecia areata gave both lesional scalp punch biopsies and peripheral blood for collection. Sequenced material: CD4+ T cells sorted from blood, taken around week 30, from a patient treated with tofacitinib. The clonotype originates from a human donor with alopecia areata.

This chain's CDR3 is CASRLNMNTEAFF. CDR3 bases: TGTGCCAGCAGGCTGAATATGAACACTGAAGCTTTCTTT. V usage is TRBV2 and J usage is TRBJ1-1; D gene uncertain. Germline lookup yields CDR1 SNHLY and CDR2 FYNNEI. There are 13 residues in the CDR3. V lost 6 bases and J 0 bases, leaving 8 bases between the germline ends.